The 14 T cell receptor beta chains presented below share a single source sample, sequenced in a study of cytomegalovirus exposure and HLA in healthy donors. The study ran its PCR with 60 Vbeta and 13 Jbeta primers. Measured with immunoSEQ multiplex PCR; TCRdb has only the in-frame clones, and not every one. The sample lists under 45,000 clones; 75% to 85% were seen once. The material sequenced was PBMCs. The receptors shown here come from a male donor in good health and CMV-seronegative.

The chain's CDR3 is CASSFKGARETQYF. The DNA of the CDR3 is TGTGCCAGCAGCTTTAAGGGGGCGAGGGAGACCCAGTACTTC. V is TRBV7-2 and J is TRBJ2-5, with 7 positions matching TRBD1. Germline V gene sequence: CDR1 SGHTA, CDR2 FQGNSA. This CDR3 contains 14 residues. With 3 bases clipped from V and 5 bases from J, the junction kept 6 bases outside the gene matches.

The chain couples TRBV27 to TRBJ1-2; 9 bases are a match to TRBD1. Germline V CDR1 and CDR2: MNHEY, SMNVEV (reference sequence). The CDR3 sequence is 12 residues long. Trimming took 4 bases from V and 9 from J; bases not matched to a gene: 3. DNA of the CDR3: TGTGCCAGCAGTTCGGGACAGGGACGCTACACCTTC. This gives the protein CASSSGQGRYTF.

The chain links TRBV11-2 to TRBJ1-1; D might be TRBD1 (6 bases). V was cut by 4 bases and J by 4 bases, with 10 bases left in between. Germline values: CDR1 SGHAT, CDR2 FQNNGV. The CDR3 covers 13 residues. The CDR3 sequence is CASSSDRPTEAFF. CDR3 nucleotides: TGTGCCAGCAGCTCTGACAGGCCCACTGAAGCTTTCTTT.

This chain joins TRBV7-9 and TRBJ1-2, with D uncertain. Germline V gene sequence: CDR1 SEHNR, CDR2 FQNEAQ (reference sequence). Trimming removed 2 bases from V and 8 bases from J, with 15 bases in between. The CDR3 has 14 residues. The CDR3 protein is CASSLLSEVEGYTF. Here the CDR3 DNA reads TGTGCCAGCAGCTTACTCAGTGAGGTGGAAGGCTACACCTTC.

The genes are TRBV12-1 and TRBJ1-2; no DNA check was done on the table's D call, TRBD1. TRBV12-1 is a documented pseudogene. This CDR3 is 12 amino acids long. CDR3 nucleotides: TGTGCCAGCAGCCCCAGGGGTCCTGGCTACACCTTC. This codes for CASSPRGPGYTF.

The count of this clone is one. The chain employs TRBV30 and TRBJ2-1; 7 bases fit TRBD2. The CDR3 runs 18 residues. CDR1 is GTSNPN, CDR2 SVGIG, per germline (reference sequence). V shed 2 bases, J shed 1 base, and the junction held 14 bases outside the gene matches. The CDR3 coding sequence is TGTGCCTGGAGTTCTCGGGGAGGGCCGTTTATTTCCTACAATGAGCAGTTCTTC. Translated, it gives CAWSSRGGPFISYNEQFF.

This sequence joins TRBV5-1 and TRBJ1-4; TRBD1 agrees at 7 bases. CDR1 is SGHRS, CDR2 YFSETQ, per germline. The CDR3 has 15 residues. Unmatched junction bases numbered 3, after V lost 0 bases and J lost 4 bases. The CDR3 loop reads CASSLAGQLNEKLFF. In DNA form, the CDR3 reads TGCGCCAGCAGCTTGGCGGGACAGCTTAATGAAAAACTGTTTTTT.

DNA of the CDR3: TGTGCCTGGAGTTTTCAGGTGCGTCCACCCCTCCACTTT. The encoded protein is CAWSFQVRPPLHF. The chain couples TRBV30 to TRBJ1-6, with D unclear. V lost 2 bases and J lost 11, with 13 bases in between. The CDR3 loop spans 13 amino acids. CDR1 is GTSNPN, CDR2 SVGIG, per germline (reference sequence). The variable domain in full, with the rest retrieved from reference TRBV30 and TRBJ1-6, is SQTIHQWPATLVQPVGSPLSLECTVEGTSNPNLYWYRQAAGRGLQLLFYSVGIGQISSEVPQNLSASRPQDRQFILSSKKLLLSDSGFYLCAWSFQVRPPLHFGNGTRLTVT.

The V call is TRBV5-6, the J call TRBJ2-7; D not certain. CDR1 is SGHDT and CDR2 is YYEEEE in the germline V gene. Deletions cut 1 base from V and 3 bases from J, with 8 bases between. The CDR3 is made up of 13 amino acids. The CDR3, as DNA: TGTGCCAGCAGCTTGCATCAGGTCTACGAGCAGTACTTC. Residues: CASSLHQVYEQYF.

V is TRBV30 and J is TRBJ1-1; no firm D call. Germline CDR1 is GTSNPN and CDR2 is SVGIG (reference sequence). V lost 0 bases and J lost 3, with 8 bases in between. The CDR3 runs to 13 residues. The CDR3, as DNA: TGTGCCTGGAGTGTTAATTCGGACACTGAAGCTTTCTTT. Its protein product is CAWSVNSDTEAFF.

This sequence joins TRBV5-8 and TRBJ1-4, with no clear D. Per germline, CDR1 SGHTS and CDR2 YDEGEE. V lost 2 bases and J lost 0, with 8 bases in between. CDR3 length equals 15 residues. The CDR3 bases are TGTGCCAGCAGCTTAATCCGAGCAACTAATGAAAAACTGTTTTTT. This gives the protein CASSLIRATNEKLFF.

This clone has only one observation. This rearrangement joins TRBV5-1 to TRBJ2-3; D is undetermined. V was cut by 4 bases and J by 5 bases, with 8 bases left in between. Germline loops: CDR1 SGHRS, CDR2 YFSETQ. The CDR3 spans 12 residues. This CDR3 reads CASSLTGDTQYF. The CDR3 coding sequence is TGCGCCAGCAGCCTGACGGGAGATACGCAGTATTTT.

The chain recombines TRBV19 with TRBJ2-2; D is perhaps TRBD1 (6 bases). V was cut by 5 bases and J by 5 bases, with 12 bases left in between. The CDR3 contains 14 residues. The germline V gene encodes CDR1 LNHDA and CDR2 SQIVND (reference sequence). The CDR3 DNA reads TGTGCCAGTAGTCCCCGACAGGTGACCGGGGAGCTGTTTTTT. Translating it yields CASSPRQVTGELFF.

The chain has TRBV7-8 and TRBJ2-4, with a weak D call TRBD2 (5 bases). Germline assignment: CDR1 SGHVS and CDR2 FQNEAQ. V was trimmed by 1 base and J by 6 bases, leaving 10 bases between them. This CDR3 has 14 amino acids. This CDR3 is CASSLVSEGNIQYF. CDR3 bases: TGTGCCAGCAGCTTAGTTTCAGAGGGAAACATTCAGTACTTC.